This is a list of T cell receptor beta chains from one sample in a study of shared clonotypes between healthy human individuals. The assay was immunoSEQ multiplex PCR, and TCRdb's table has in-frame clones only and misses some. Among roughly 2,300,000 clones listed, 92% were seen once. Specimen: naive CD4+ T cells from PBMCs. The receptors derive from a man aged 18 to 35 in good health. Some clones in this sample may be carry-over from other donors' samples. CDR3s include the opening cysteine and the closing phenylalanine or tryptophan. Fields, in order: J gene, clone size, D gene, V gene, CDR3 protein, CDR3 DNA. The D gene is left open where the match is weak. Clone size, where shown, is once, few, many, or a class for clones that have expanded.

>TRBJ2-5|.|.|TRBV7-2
CASSLNRAGETQYF
TGTGCCAGCAGCTTGAACAGGGCCGGAGAGACCCAGTACTTC
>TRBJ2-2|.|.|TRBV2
CASSENRNTGELFF
TGTGCCAGCAGTGAAAACAGGAACACCGGGGAGCTGTTTTTT
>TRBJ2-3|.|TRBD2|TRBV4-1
CASSQGFAAGEERNTQYF
TGCGCCAGCAGCCAAGGGTTTGCGGCGGGAGAAGAGAGGAATACGCAGTATTTT
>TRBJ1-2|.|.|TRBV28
CASSLRGTGYTF
TGTGCCAGCAGTTTACGGGGGACTGGCTACACCTTC
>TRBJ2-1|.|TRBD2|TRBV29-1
CSVVLLPSGVEQFF
TGCAGCGTTGTCCTACTACCTAGCGGGGTTGAGCAGTTCTTC
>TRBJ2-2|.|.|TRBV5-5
CASSSLAYGTGELFF
TGTGCCAGCAGCTCCCTAGCGTATGGCACCGGGGAGCTGTTTTTT
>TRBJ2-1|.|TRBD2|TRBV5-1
CASSHGTSGRGVGEQFF
TGCGCCAGCAGCCACGGGACTAGCGGGAGAGGGGTAGGTGAGCAGTTCTTC
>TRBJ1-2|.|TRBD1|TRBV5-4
CASSFNRGGYGYTF
TGTGCCAGCAGCTTCAACAGGGGCGGATATGGCTACACCTTC
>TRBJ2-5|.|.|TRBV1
CTSSLGSEPQETQYF
TGCACCAGCAGCCTCGGGAGCGAGCCTCAAGAGACCCAGTACTTC
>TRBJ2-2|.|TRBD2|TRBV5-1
CASSLEPGLAGTGELFF
TGCGCCAGCAGCTTGGAACCGGGACTAGCGGGCACCGGGGAGCTGTTTTTT
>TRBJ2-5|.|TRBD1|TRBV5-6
CASSLNRGSGETQYF
TGTGCCAGCAGCTTGAACAGGGGGAGTGGAGAGACCCAGTACTTC
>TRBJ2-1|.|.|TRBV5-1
CASSPGTNSYNEQFF
TGCGCCAGCAGCCCCGGGACAAATTCCTACAATGAGCAGTTCTTC
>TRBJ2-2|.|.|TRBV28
CASSLGRILNTGELFF
TGTGCCAGCAGTTTAGGGAGGATACTGAACACCGGGGAGCTGTTTTTT
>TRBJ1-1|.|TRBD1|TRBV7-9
CASSSYRGTEAFF
TGTGCCAGCAGCTCATACAGGGGCACTGAAGCTTTCTTT
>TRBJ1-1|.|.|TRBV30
CAWTQISEAFF
TGTGCCTGGACCCAGATCAGTGAAGCTTTCTTT
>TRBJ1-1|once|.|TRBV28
CASKEGAEAFF
TGTGCCAGCAAGGAAGGAGCTGAAGCTTTCTTT
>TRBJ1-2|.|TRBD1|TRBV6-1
CASRKQGAGYTF
TGTGCCAGCAGAAAACAGGGGGCTGGCTACACCTTC
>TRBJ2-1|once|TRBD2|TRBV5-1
CASSLGFAGVLNAEQFF
TGCGCCAGCAGCTTGGGCTTCGCGGGAGTTCTGAATGCTGAGCAGTTCTTC
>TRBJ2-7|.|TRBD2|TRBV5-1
CASSLADGLAREQYF
TGCGCCAGCAGCTTGGCCGATGGACTAGCTCGCGAGCAGTACTTC
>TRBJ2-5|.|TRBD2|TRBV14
CASSQDPASGRRETQYF
TGTGCCAGCAGCCAAGATCCTGCTAGCGGGAGACGGGAGACCCAGTACTTC
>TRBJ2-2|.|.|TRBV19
CASSPRLNTGELFF
TGTGCCAGTAGTCCGCGCCTAAACACCGGGGAGCTGTTTTTT
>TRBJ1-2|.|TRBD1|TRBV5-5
CASSLDGLSLGQGRSHF
TGTGCCAGCAGCTTGGATGGTCTTTCTTTGGGACAGGGTCGGTCTCACTTC
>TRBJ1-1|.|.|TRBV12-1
CASSFTGGMNTEAFF
TGTGCCAGCAGCTTTACAGGGGGCATGAACACTGAAGCTTTCTTT
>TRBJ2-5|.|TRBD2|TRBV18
CASSPDGGSAETQYF
TGTGCCAGCTCACCGGACGGCGGGAGTGCAGAGACCCAGTACTTC
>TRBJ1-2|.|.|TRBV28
CASPDPGGGYTF
TGTGCCAGCCCCGACCCGGGGGGTGGCTACACCTTC
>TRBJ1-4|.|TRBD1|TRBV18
CASSPGTGSEKLFF
TGTGCCAGCTCACCGGGGACAGGGAGCGAAAAACTGTTTTTT
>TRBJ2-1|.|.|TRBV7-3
CASSLRVGAPYNEQFF
TGTGCCAGCAGCTTAAGAGTGGGAGCCCCCTACAATGAGCAGTTCTTC
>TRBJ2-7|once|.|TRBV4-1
CASRSPGTKLYEQYF
TGCGCCAGCAGATCCCCCGGGACGAAACTCTACGAGCAGTACTTC
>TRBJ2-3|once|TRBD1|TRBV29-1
CSVESPRQGAGTDTQYF
TGCAGCGTTGAATCCCCCAGACAGGGGGCGGGCACAGATACGCAGTATTTT
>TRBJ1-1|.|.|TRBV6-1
CASSLHGTEAFF
TGTGCCAGCAGTCTCCATGGGACTGAAGCTTTCTTT
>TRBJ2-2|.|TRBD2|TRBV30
CAWRGLAVSGELFF
TGTGCCTGGAGGGGACTAGCGGTATCCGGGGAGCTGTTTTTT
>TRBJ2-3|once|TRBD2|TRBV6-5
CASSYRAGLTDTQYF
TGTGCCAGCAGTTACCGAGCGGGACTCACAGATACGCAGTATTTT
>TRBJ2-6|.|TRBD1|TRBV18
CASSLDWDRGPTLSGANVLTF
TGTGCCAGCTCACTAGACTGGGACAGGGGGCCGACCCTCTCTGGGGCCAACGTCCTGACTTTC
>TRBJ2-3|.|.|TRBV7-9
CASTRDSVLTQYF
TGTGCCTCGACCCGGGACTCCGTTTTAACGCAGTATTTT
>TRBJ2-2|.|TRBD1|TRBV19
CASSKNRDRGLITGELFF
TGTGCCAGTAGTAAAAACCGGGACAGGGGGCTTATCACCGGGGAGCTGTTTTTT
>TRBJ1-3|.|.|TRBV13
CASSLQGSTSGNTIYF
TGTGCCAGCAGCTTACAAGGTAGCACCTCTGGAAACACCATATATTTT
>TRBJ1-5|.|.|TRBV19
CASKPEWDGYSNQPQHF
TGTGCCAGTAAACCAGAGTGGGACGGATATAGCAATCAGCCCCAGCATTTT
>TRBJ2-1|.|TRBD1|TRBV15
CATSRDQGAVLNEQFF
TGTGCCACCAGCAGAGATCAGGGGGCTGTGTTGAATGAGCAGTTCTTC
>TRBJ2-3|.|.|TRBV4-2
CASSQLDSTDTQYF
TGTGCCAGCAGCCAATTGGACAGCACAGATACGCAGTATTTT
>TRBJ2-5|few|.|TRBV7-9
CASSLVSETQYF
TGTGCCAGCAGCTTAGTGTCGGAGACCCAGTACTTC
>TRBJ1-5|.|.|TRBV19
CASSMMGNQPQHF
TGTGCCAGTAGTATGATGGGCAATCAGCCCCAGCATTTT
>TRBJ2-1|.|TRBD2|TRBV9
CASSLRTSGPEQFF
TGTGCCAGCAGCCTCCGGACTAGCGGGCCCGAGCAGTTCTTC
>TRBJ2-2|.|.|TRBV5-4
CASSLQAGELFF
TGTGCCAGCAGCTTGCAAGCCGGGGAGCTGTTTTTT
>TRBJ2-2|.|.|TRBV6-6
CASSYVPGTGELFF
TGTGCCAGCAGTTACGTTCCGGGAACCGGGGAGCTGTTTTTT
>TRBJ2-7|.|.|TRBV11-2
CASSPSRGGRGEQYF
TGTGCCAGCAGCCCTTCTCGAGGGGGGAGAGGAGAGCAGTACTTC